The source of this T cell receptor (beta chain) is a study of shared clonotypes between healthy human individuals. At the level of the study: The study drew on a couple of women and three men aged 18 to 49 as donors.

The V gene's germline CDR1 is LNHDA and CDR2 SQIVND (reference sequence). Trimming removed 3 bases from V and 6 bases from J; junction bases left unmatched: 4. The CDR3 length is 15 residues. DNA at 200 ng, 25,000 to 35,000 T cell genomes, went into sorted-subset replicate PCRs. The protocol was immunoSEQ multiplex PCR, while the TCRdb copy is restricted to in-frame clones and leaves out a portion. The data show roughly 2.5 million clones, over 85% seen once. All donors qualified as healthy HIV-negative adults and had experienced no recent acute infections or vaccinations. The split of CD4+ cells yielded CD45RA+ naive and CD45RA-negative memory subsets.

Material: naive CD4+ T cells sorted from blood. Subset in this sample: CD45RA+ positively selected. The sequence derives from a man aged 18-30 years in good health. This rearrangement joins TRBV19 to TRBJ1-6, with 8 positions matching TRBD1. The CDR3: CASSIQTGANSPLHF. Here the CDR3 DNA reads TGTGCCAGTAGTATTCAGACAGGGGCTAATTCACCCCTCCACTTT.